The 27 T cell receptor beta chains presented below share a single source sample, sequenced in a study of T cell responses to AZD1222 COVID-19 vaccine. Profiled with immunoSEQ multiplex PCR; TCRdb holds only in-frame clones, not every one. The table has 95,000 to 150,000 clones, roughly nine tenths seen once; the top ten hold about 10%. The sample was peripheral blood, taken on day 0 of AZD1222 vaccination. The receptors were gathered from an adult in good health.

The chain is built from TRBV2 and TRBJ1-5, with D unresolved. The germline V gene has CDR1 SNHLY and CDR2 FYNNEI. This CDR3 has 14 amino acids. The V end lost 6 bases, the J end lost 1 base, and 10 bases lay between the germline ends. CDR3 DNA: TGTGCCAGCAGCTTCGGAAGGAGCAATCAGCCCCAGCATTTT. This encodes CASSFGRSNQPQHF.

This chain connects TRBV5-4 to TRBJ2-2, with 8 bases matching TRBD1. The length of the CDR3 is 16 residues. CDR1 and CDR2 from the germline V gene are SGHNT and YYREEE (reference sequence). V dropped 2 bases and J dropped 4; count of bases not matched to a gene: 7. The CDR3: CASSLGQGATTGELFF. CDR3 in DNA: TGTGCCAGCAGCTTAGGGCAGGGGGCGACCACCGGGGAGCTGTTTTTT. The whole variable domain, remainder taken from reference TRBV5-4 and TRBJ2-2, is ETGVTQSPTHLIKTRGQQVTLRCSSQSGHNTVSWYQQALGQGPQFIFQYYREEENGRGNFPPRFSGLQFPNYSSELNVNALELDDSALYLCASSLGQGATTGELFFGEGSRLTVL.

V gene TRBV6-6 combines with J gene TRBJ1-1; D is possibly TRBD1 (5 bases). Trimming stripped 6 bases from V and 4 bases from J, with 9 bases between. Germline V CDR1 and CDR2: MNHNY, SVGAGI (reference sequence). CDR3 length: 12 residues. CDR3 DNA sequence: TGTGCCAGCAGGGGGGACCTCACTGAAGCTTTCTTT. This gives the protein CASRGDLTEAFF.

The V and J genes are TRBV4-1 and TRBJ2-7, with 8 bases lining up with TRBD2. V gave up 6 bases and J gave up 2 bases; unmatched junction bases: 12. CDR1 MGHRA and CDR2 YSYEKL come from the germline V gene. The CDR3 has 16 residues. The chain's CDR3 is CASSDLSGGAAYEQYF. The DNA for the CDR3 is TGCGCCAGCAGTGACCTAAGCGGGGGCGCCGCCTACGAGCAGTACTTC.

V is TRBV13 and J is TRBJ2-1; 12 nucleotides align to TRBD2. Germline V gene data show CDR1 as PRHDT and CDR2 as FYEKMQ (reference sequence). Trimming took 4 bases from V and 1 from J; bases not matched to a gene: 11. The CDR3 totals 19 residues. CDR3 coding DNA: TGTGCCAGCAGCTACGGGGCTAGCGGGAGGGCCGAATCCTACAATGAGCAGTTCTTC. The encoded protein is CASSYGASGRAESYNEQFF.

The chain joins TRBV27 to TRBJ2-1; D gene uncertain. Trimming left V 4 bases short and J 10 bases short, with 17 bases between. Germline CDR1 and CDR2: MNHEY and SMNVEV (reference sequence). This CDR3 has 14 residues. The CDR3 nucleotides are TGTGCCAGCAGTTCAAACTCCGACGGTGGGGAGCAGTTCTTC. Translation gives CASSSNSDGGEQFF.

This rearrangement joins TRBV7-9 to TRBJ2-7; D unclear. Germline assignment: CDR1 SEHNR and CDR2 FQNEAQ (reference sequence). V was shortened by 5 bases and J by 0 bases, with 14 bases between the two germline ends. This CDR3 contains 15 residues. The CDR3 DNA reads as TGTGCCAGCAGCCCCGACTCTTACCCCTCCTACGAGCAGTACTTC. Amino acids: CASSPDSYPSYEQYF. Looking up the rest from reference TRBV7-9 and TRBJ2-7 gives the full variable domain: DTGVSQNPRHKITKRGQNVTFRCDPISEHNRLYWYRQTLGQGPEFLTYFQNEAQLEKSRLLSDRFSAERPKGSFSTLEIQRTEQGDSAMYLCASSPDSYPSYEQYFGPGTRLTVT.

V is TRBV7-9 and J is TRBJ1-2; D might be TRBD1 (6 bases). Trimming took 2 bases from V and 4 from J, leaving 11 bases between them. The CDR3 is 14 residues long. Germline-derived CDR1 and CDR2 are SEHNR and FQNEAQ (reference sequence). The CDR3 reads CASSLYDRSYGYTF. The CDR3 bases are TGTGCCAGCAGCTTATATGACAGGTCCTATGGCTACACCTTC.

The chain uses TRBV27 and TRBJ2-7, with D unclear. The CDR3 has 12 residues. Looked up from germline, CDR1 is MNHEY and CDR2 is SMNVEV (reference sequence). Trimming shortened V by 7 bases and J by 9 bases, and 16 bases separated the two germline ends. For the CDR3, the DNA is TGTGCCAGCACCACCCCCCCACATGGGCAGTACTTC. Translated: CASTTPPHGQYF.

The rearrangement uses TRBV7-8 and TRBJ2-5; 7 nucleotides match TRBD1. Germline-derived CDR1 and CDR2 are SGHVS and FQNEAQ. Trimming cost V 5 bases and J 2 bases; bases outside gene matches: 8. The CDR3 contains 15 residues. CDR3: CASSRPLTGQETQYF. The CDR3 DNA is TGTGCCAGCAGCCGCCCTCTGACAGGGCAAGAGACCCAGTACTTC.

The chain links TRBV6-5 to TRBJ2-2; 8 bases align to TRBD1. The CDR3 is 14 amino acids. V was clipped by 4 bases and J by 5 bases; unmatched bases: 3. Germline values: CDR1 MNHEY, CDR2 SVGAGI. Here the CDR3 reads CASSFTGGTGELFF. In nucleotides, the CDR3 is TGTGCCAGCAGTTTCACAGGGGGGACCGGGGAGCTGTTTTTT.

This clone has just one count. This rearrangement joins TRBV6-1 to TRBJ1-1, with D perhaps TRBD1 (5 bases). Germline V gene data show CDR1 as MNHNS and CDR2 as SASEGT. Between the trimmed V and J ends, which lost 2 bases and 4 bases, there was a span of 14 bases. This CDR3 has 15 amino acids. The CDR3 region is CASSEWGGSGTEAFF. As DNA, the CDR3 is TGTGCCAGCAGTGAATGGGGGGGATCGGGCACTGAAGCTTTCTTT.

The chain recombines TRBV6-1 with TRBJ1-3, with TRBD1 as a possible D gene (6 bases). The CDR3 runs to 19 residues. Germline V lookup: CDR1 MNHNS, CDR2 SASEGT. V was pared by 3 bases and J by 2 bases, with 23 bases between. The CDR3 DNA follows: TGTGCCAGCAGTGACCCCGTCGGGGACATTGCCTTTCCTGGAAACACCATATATTTT. Its translation: CASSDPVGDIAFPGNTIYF.

The J gene is TRBJ2-2, the V gene TRBV29-1, with 14 bases matching TRBD2. CDR1 is SQVTM, CDR2 ANQGSEA, per germline. V was clipped by 6 bases and J by 3 bases; unmatched bases: 12. The CDR3 loop spans 18 amino acids. CDR3 bases: TGCAGCGTCCAAGGACTAGCGGGAGGTACGAAGGACACCGGGGAGCTGTTTTTT. Encoded protein: CSVQGLAGGTKDTGELFF.

V is TRBV27 and J is TRBJ2-2, with 7 bases matching TRBD2. Germline lookup yields CDR1 MNHEY and CDR2 SMNVEV (reference sequence). The CDR3 sequence is 16 residues long. Unmatched junction bases numbered 3, after V lost 0 bases and J lost 2 bases. DNA for the CDR3: TGTGCCAGCAGTTTATCGAGCGGGGCCAACACCGGGGAGCTGTTTTTT. Its translation is CASSLSSGANTGELFF.

This sequence joins TRBV5-6 and TRBJ1-2; no clear D gene. The V gene's germline CDR1 is SGHDT and CDR2 YYEEEE. V lost 1 base and J lost 8, with 21 bases in between. The CDR3 runs to 16 residues. CDR3 coding DNA: TGTGCCAGCAGCTTGTTATTAGGCTTCGGGATAGGGGGCTACACCTTC. It encodes CASSLLLGFGIGGYTF.

The V call is TRBV7-2, the J call TRBJ2-7; TRBD2 might be the D (6 bases). The CDR3 consists of 14 residues. Trimming shortened V by 8 bases and J by 6 bases, and 20 bases separated the two germline ends. Germline V gene data show CDR1 as SGHTA and CDR2 as FQGNSA. CDR3 sequence (DNA): TGTGCCAGCCAAACCTCTGCGGGGCAGGGCGAGCAGTACTTC. Translating gives CASQTSAGQGEQYF.

This chain uses TRBV29-1 with TRBJ2-1; D perhaps matches TRBD2 (5 bases). This CDR3 comprises 11 residues. Germline-derived CDR1 and CDR2 are SQVTM and ANQGSEA. V lost 4 bases, J lost 8 bases, and 9 bases lay in between. Written as DNA, the CDR3 is TGCAGCGTTGGTGAGGGATATGAGCAGTTCTTC. Residues: CSVGEGYEQFF.

V gene TRBV5-1 combines with J gene TRBJ2-7, with D unresolved. Germline V gene data show CDR1 as SGHRS and CDR2 as YFSETQ. CDR3 length: 12 residues. V lost 0 bases to trimming and J lost 3 bases, with 4 bases between them. CDR3 sequence reads: CASSLDYYEQYF. In nucleotides, the CDR3 is TGCGCCAGCAGCTTGGATTACTACGAGCAGTACTTC.

This rearrangement joins TRBV14 to TRBJ1-6; no clear D. The germline CDR1 and CDR2 sequences are SGHDN and FVKESK. V was pared by 4 bases and J by 8 bases, with 9 bases between. The length of the CDR3 is 13 residues. CDR3 DNA sequence: TGTGCCAGCAGCCGGTACGCTGATTCACCCCTCCACTTT. Translation gives CASSRYADSPLHF.

The chain has TRBV24-1 and TRBJ2-5; tentatively, D is TRBD2 (5 bases). This CDR3 has 13 amino acids. CDR1 and CDR2 (germline): KGHDR, SFDVKD. Trimming removed 3 bases at V and 5 bases at J, with 9 bases between. CDR3 bases: TGTGCCACCAGTGATCCGGGGAAGGAGACCCAGTACTTC. As protein: CATSDPGKETQYF.

The rearrangement joins TRBV5-1 to TRBJ2-7, with 11 nucleotides matching TRBD1. The V segment lost 3 bases and the J segment 1 base; nucleotides outside the gene matches: 3. The CDR3 totals 15 residues. CDR1 is SGHRS, CDR2 YFSETQ, per germline. The CDR3: CASSSGQGGSYEQYF. The CDR3 nucleotides are TGCGCCAGCAGCTCGGGACAGGGGGGATCCTACGAGCAGTACTTC.

The V gene is TRBV7-2, the J gene TRBJ2-1; 7 positions agree with TRBD2. The CDR3 spans 15 residues. Germline CDR1 and CDR2: SGHTA and FQGNSA. The junction had 1 base not matched to a gene; V was cut back by 0 bases and J by 2 bases. Here the CDR3 reads CASSLASGTYNEQFF. The CDR3 DNA sequence: TGTGCCAGCAGCTTAGCCAGCGGGACCTACAATGAGCAGTTCTTC.

The V gene is TRBV12-5, the J gene TRBJ2-1; 11 bases agree with TRBD2. The CDR3 length is 15 residues. Germline-derived CDR1 and CDR2 are LGHNT and FRNRAP. J lost 8 bases, V lost 0 bases, and 3 bases had no gene match. In DNA, the CDR3 is TGTGCTAGTGGTTTGGTACTAGCGGGGGTCGATGAGCAGTTCTTC. This sequence encodes CASGLVLAGVDEQFF.

The sample holds one count of this clone. This rearrangement joins TRBV19 to TRBJ1-2; D is unclear. The V end lost 5 bases, the J end lost 5 bases, and 12 bases lay between the germline ends. The CDR3 extends over 13 amino acids. Germline CDR1 reads LNHDA; CDR2 reads SQIVND (reference sequence). CDR3 in amino acids: CASSAAGGYGYTF. The CDR3 DNA reads TGTGCCAGTAGTGCGGCAGGCGGTTATGGCTACACCTTC. Supplemented by reference TRBV19 and TRBJ1-2, the full variable domain reads DGGITQSPKYLFRKEGQNVTLSCEQNLNHDAMYWYRQDPGQGLRLIYYSQIVNDFQKGDIAEGYSVSREKKESFPLTVTSAQKNPTAFYLCASSAAGGYGYTFGSGTRLTVV.

In this sample, this clone turned up a few times. J is TRBJ1-4 and V is TRBV6-2 or TRBV6-3, with TRBD1 as a possible D gene (5 bases). The CDR3 contains 14 residues. V was trimmed by 5 bases and J by 7 bases, leaving 14 bases between them. Germline CDR1 MNHEY, CDR2 SVGEGT. The CDR3 DNA reads as TGTGCCAGCAGTCGCCTGGGGGAGAGTGAAAAACTGTTTTTT. This gives the protein CASSRLGESEKLFF.

J is TRBJ2-3 and V is TRBV14; D ambiguous. V shed 2 bases and J shed 5 bases, with 17 bases lying between them. CDR1 and CDR2 (germline): SGHDN, FVKESK. The CDR3 runs to 16 residues. This CDR3 is CASSQSPEQLGDTQYF. The CDR3 DNA reads TGTGCCAGCAGCCAAAGTCCAGAACAATTGGGAGATACGCAGTATTTT.